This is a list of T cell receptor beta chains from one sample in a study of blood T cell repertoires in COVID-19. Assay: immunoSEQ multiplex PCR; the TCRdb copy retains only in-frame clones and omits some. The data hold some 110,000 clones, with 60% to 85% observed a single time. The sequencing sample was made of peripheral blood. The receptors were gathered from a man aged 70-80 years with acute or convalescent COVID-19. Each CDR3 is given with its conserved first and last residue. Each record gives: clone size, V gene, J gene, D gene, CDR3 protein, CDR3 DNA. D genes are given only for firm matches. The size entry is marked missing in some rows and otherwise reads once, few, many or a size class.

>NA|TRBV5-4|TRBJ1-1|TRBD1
CASSTRQGSGTEAFF
TGTGCCAGCAGCACGCGACAGGGTTCGGGCACTGAAGCTTTCTTT
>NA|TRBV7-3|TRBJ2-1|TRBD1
CASSRTGADDNEQFF
TGTGCCAGCTCCCGGACAGGAGCCGACGACAATGAGCAGTTCTTC
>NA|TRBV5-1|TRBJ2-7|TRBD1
CASRETGTYEQYF
TGCGCCAGCAGAGAGACAGGGACCTACGAGCAGTACTTC
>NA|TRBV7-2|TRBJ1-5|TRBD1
CASSLTGERSQPQHF
TGTGCCAGCAGCTTGACAGGGGAAAGAAGTCAGCCCCAGCATTTT
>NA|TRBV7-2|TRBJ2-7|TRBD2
CASSKGLAGEGEQYF
TGTGCCAGCAGCAAGGGACTAGCGGGGGAGGGGGAGCAGTACTTC
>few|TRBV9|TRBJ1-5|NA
CASSVDGGLYQPQHF
TGTGCCAGCAGCGTAGACGGAGGGTTATATCAGCCCCAGCATTTT
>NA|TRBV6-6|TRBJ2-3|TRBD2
CASSYSMSGGSDTQYF
TGTGCCAGCAGTTACTCGATGAGCGGGGGTTCAGATACGCAGTATTTT
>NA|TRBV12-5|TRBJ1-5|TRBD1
CASGTGEMQPQHF
TGTGCTAGTGGGACAGGGGAAATGCAGCCCCAGCATTTT
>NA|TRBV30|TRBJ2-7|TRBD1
CAWRSKPGQGNYEQYF
TGTGCCTGGAGGTCAAAGCCGGGACAGGGTAACTACGAGCAGTACTTC
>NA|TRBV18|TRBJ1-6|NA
CASSEQENSPLHF
TGTGCCAGCTCAGAACAGGAGAATTCACCCCTCCACTTT
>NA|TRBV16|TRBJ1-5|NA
CASSLTRYSNQPQHF
TGTGCCAGCAGCCTCACACGTTATAGCAATCAGCCCCAGCATTTT
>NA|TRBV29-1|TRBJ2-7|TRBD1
CSVEPGTGNEQYF
TGCAGCGTTGAACCCGGGACAGGGAACGAGCAGTACTTC
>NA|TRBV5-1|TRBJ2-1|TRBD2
CASSSGTSVAVVQFF
TGCGCCAGCAGCTCAGGGACTAGCGTTGCGGTGGTGCAGTTCTTC
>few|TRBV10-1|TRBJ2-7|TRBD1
CASSDQQGHYEQYF
TGCGCCAGCAGTGATCAACAGGGGCACTACGAGCAGTACTTC
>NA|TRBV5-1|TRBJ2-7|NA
CASSLGNDRLGAYEQYF
TGCGCTAGCAGCTTGGGGAACGACCGTCTTGGGGCTTACGAGCAGTACTTC
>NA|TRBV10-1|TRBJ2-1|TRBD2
CARTRIAAYNEQFF
TGCGCCCGGACTAGGATAGCGGCCTACAATGAGCAGTTCTTC
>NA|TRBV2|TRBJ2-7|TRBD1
CASSGAGQGGTWEQYF
TGTGCCAGCAGTGGAGCCGGACAGGGGGGCACGTGGGAGCAGTACTTC
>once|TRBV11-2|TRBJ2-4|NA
CASSWRATGKNIQYF
TGTGCCAGCAGCTGGAGGGCGACCGGCAAAAACATTCAGTACTTC
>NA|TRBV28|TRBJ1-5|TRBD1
CASTSRDRGLTQPQHF
TGTGCCAGCACTTCCCGGGACAGGGGGCTTACTCAGCCCCAGCATTTT
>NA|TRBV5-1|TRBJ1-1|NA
CASSPTANTEAFF
TGCGCCAGCAGCCCGACAGCGAACACTGAAGCTTTCTTT
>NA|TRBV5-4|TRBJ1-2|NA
CASSHDQGDYGYTF
TGTGCCAGCAGTCATGACCAGGGTGACTATGGCTACACCTTC
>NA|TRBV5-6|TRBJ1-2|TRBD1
CASSSGQVPYGYTF
TGTGCCAGCAGTTCTGGACAGGTACCCTATGGCTACACCTTC
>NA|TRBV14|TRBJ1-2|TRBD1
CASSQDRGRVGYTF
TGTGCCAGCAGCCAGGACAGGGGGAGAGTTGGCTACACCTTC
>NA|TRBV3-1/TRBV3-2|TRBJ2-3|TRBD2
CASSQDRGGKYF
TGTGCCAGCAGCCAAGATCGGGGGGGCAAGTATTTT
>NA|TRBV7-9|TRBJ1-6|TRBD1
CASSDPGQGANSPLHF
TGTGCCAGCAGCGACCCGGGACAGGGGGCGAATTCACCCCTCCACTTT
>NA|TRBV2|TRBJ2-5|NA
CASSGRLGGQETQYF
TGTGCCAGCAGTGGACGACTAGGCGGGCAAGAGACCCAGTACTTC
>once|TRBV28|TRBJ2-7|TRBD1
CASSSAGTGGDEQYF
TGTGCCAGCAGCTCTGCCGGGACAGGGGGCGACGAGCAGTACTTC
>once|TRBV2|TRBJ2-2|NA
CASILTGELFF
TGTGCCAGCATTCTGACCGGGGAGCTGTTTTTT
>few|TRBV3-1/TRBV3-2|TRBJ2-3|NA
CASSQAGTDTQYF
TGTGCCAGCAGCCAAGCGGGTACAGATACGCAGTATTTT
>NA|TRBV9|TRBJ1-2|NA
CASSVGGGDGYTF
TGTGCCAGCAGCGTAGGAGGGGGGGATGGCTACACCTTC
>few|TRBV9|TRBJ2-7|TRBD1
CASSVGGQGGYEQYF
TGTGCCAGCAGCGTAGGGGGACAGGGAGGCTACGAGCAGTACTTC
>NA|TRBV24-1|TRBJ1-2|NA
CATSHGLNYGYTF
TGTGCCACCAGCCACGGACTCAACTATGGCTACACCTTC
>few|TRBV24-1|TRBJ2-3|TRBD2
CATSDLKLAGTTSTDTQYF
TGTGCCACCAGTGATTTAAAACTAGCGGGGACGACTAGCACAGATACGCAGTATTTT
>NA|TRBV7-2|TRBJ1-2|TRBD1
CASSLRDRGGYGYTF
TGTGCCAGCAGCTTAAGGGACAGGGGTGGGTATGGCTACACCTTC
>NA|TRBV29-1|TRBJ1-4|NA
CSVGSGTATNEKLFF
TGCAGCGTTGGGTCCGGTACGGCAACTAATGAAAAACTGTTTTTT
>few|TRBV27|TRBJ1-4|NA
CASSSRGSNEKLFF
TGTGCCAGCAGTTCCAGGGGCTCTAATGAAAAACTGTTTTTT
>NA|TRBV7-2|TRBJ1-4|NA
CASSLGVGHIEKLFF
TGTGCCAGCAGCTTAGGAGTGGGACACATTGAAAAACTGTTTTTT
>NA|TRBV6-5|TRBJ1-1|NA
CASSYYREAFF
TGTGCCAGCAGTTACTACAGGGAAGCTTTCTTT
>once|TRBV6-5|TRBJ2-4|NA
CASRLLGAVENIQYF
TGTGCCAGCAGGCTATTGGGGGCGGTCGAAAACATTCAGTACTTC
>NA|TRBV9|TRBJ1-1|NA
CASSPQLDTEAFF
TGTGCCAGCAGCCCCCAGTTGGACACTGAAGCTTTCTTT
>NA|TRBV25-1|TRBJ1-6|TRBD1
CASSENRQGRSPLHF
TGTGCCAGCAGTGAAAACCGACAGGGAAGGTCACCCCTCCACTTT
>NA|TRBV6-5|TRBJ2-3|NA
CASSYGLAADTQYF
TGTGCCAGCAGTTACGGGCTAGCTGCAGATACGCAGTATTTT
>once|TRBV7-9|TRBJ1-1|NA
CASSLAQVNTEAFF
TGTGCCAGCAGCTTAGCGCAGGTGAACACTGAAGCTTTCTTT
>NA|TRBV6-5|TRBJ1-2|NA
CASSYPGKLNGYTF
TGTGCCAGCAGTTACCCAGGGAAGTTGAATGGCTACACCTTC
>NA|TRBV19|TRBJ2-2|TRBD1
CASWNTGGVGTGELFF
TGTGCCAGTTGGAACACAGGGGGCGTAGGAACCGGGGAGCTGTTTTTT